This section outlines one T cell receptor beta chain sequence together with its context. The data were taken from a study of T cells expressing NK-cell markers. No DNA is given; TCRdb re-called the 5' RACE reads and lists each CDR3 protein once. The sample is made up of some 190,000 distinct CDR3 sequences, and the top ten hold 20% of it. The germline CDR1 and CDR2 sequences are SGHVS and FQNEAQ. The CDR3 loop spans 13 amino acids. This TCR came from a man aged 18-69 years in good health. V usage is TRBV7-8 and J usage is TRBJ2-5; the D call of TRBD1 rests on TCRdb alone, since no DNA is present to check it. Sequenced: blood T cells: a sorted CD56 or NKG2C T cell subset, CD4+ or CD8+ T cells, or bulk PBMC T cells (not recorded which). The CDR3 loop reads CASSPGGLDTQYF.